This T cell receptor beta chain was sequenced for a study of T cells in Graves' hyperthyroidism and ophthalmopathy. Pregnant or lactating patients were excluded, as were those with uncontrolled infection or other autoimmune disease. Diagnostic assessment was based on clinical symptoms, serum thyroxine and TRAb, thyroid ultrasound and orbital computed tomography. This clonotype was picked up a small number of times. What it recognizes is unknown. Study-level findings and limits: Blood samples included most of the expanded thyroid clonotypes exceeding 0.001. Model output signaled ophthalmopathy a median approximately 6.2 months ahead of onset.

From RNA transcripts, TCR beta CDR3 regions were amplified. During a first-round RT-PCR of the TCR CDR3, the HTBI primer set was used. TCRdb itself ran the multiplex PCR reads through MiXCR, one entry per CDR3 protein. The sample carries hundreds of thousands of distinct CDR3 sequences, roughly 45% recorded once. This CDR3 has 13 residues. V was cut by 7 bases and J by 0 bases, with 7 bases left in between. This sequence joins TRBV12-3 or TRBV12-4 and TRBJ1-5; D is uncertain. This sequence was found in an adult man with Graves' disease, either hyperthyroidism or ophthalmopathy (not recorded which). Sequenced input: peripheral blood or thyroid tissue (not recorded which). Here the CDR3 DNA reads TGTGCCAGCACCAAAGGTAGCAATCAGCCCCAGCATTTT. Residues: CASTKGSNQPQHF.